This TCR beta chain is drawn from a study of graft-versus-host responses after intestinal transplantation. The overall study: Each recipient received a multivisceral, liver-intestinal, or isolated intestinal graft. Tacrolimus and steroids were given for roughly 3 years to all recipients after anti-thymocyte globulin induction. Study-wide points: GvH clones occurred in recipient marrow; some first appeared in ileum or blood.

The table came from immunoSEQ multiplex PCR; TCRdb's copy has only in-frame clones and leaves some out. The sample comprises roughly 120,000 clones, about 95% of which are singletons, and 3.3% rests with the top ten. In the case of this clone: The antigen remains unidentified.

The input for sequencing was unstimulated CD8+ T cells sorted from spleen or lymph node cells, taken before intestinal transplant. This receptor was identified in a human donor who received an intestinal transplant.

In DNA, the CDR3 is TGTGCCAGCAGTAGACAGAACACCGGGGAGCTGTTTTTT. Translating gives CASSRQNTGELFF. The chain is built from TRBV28 and TRBJ2-2; D remains unclear. The V end lost 5 bases, the J end lost 1 base, and 5 bases lay between the germline ends. Germline loops: CDR1 MDHEN, CDR2 SYDVKM. The CDR3 contains 13 residues. Together with reference TRBV28 and TRBJ2-2, the CDR3 gives the full variable domain: DVKVTQSSRYLVKRTGEKVFLECVQDMDHENMFWYRQDPGLGLRLIYFSYDVKMKEKGDIPEGYSVSREKKERFSLILESASTNQTSMYLCASSRQNTGELFFGEGSRLTVL.